This TCR beta chain was documented in a study of regulatory T cells in long-lasting Graves disease. CDR1 is DFQATT and CDR2 is SNEGSKA in the germline V gene (reference sequence). This CDR3 contains 14 residues. Trimming left V 1 base short and J 5 bases short, with 9 bases between. Overall study findings and caveats: What was studied was peripheral blood only, and not thyroid tissue.

CDR3-region Arm-PCR and iRepertoire HTBI primers produced the TCR beta libraries. Each CDR3 protein is one row after TCRdb ran MiXCR on the multiplex PCR reads. In the table there are 400,000 to 500,000 distinct CDR3 sequences, about 16% of which are singletons. This clonotype was observed a few times. Its specificity is unknown. Time point indicated: newly diagnosed GD, antithyroid drugs for less than 3 months. The authors made the TCR library using RNA they extracted from PBMCs. EDTA tubes received around 10 milliliters of drawn peripheral blood. The same sample was also studied in work on T cells in Graves' hyperthyroidism and ophthalmopathy. That paper states: Among clonotypes expanded in thyroid above 0.001, most were also found in blood.

The TCR sequence derives from a woman under 40 with Graves disease. The sequenced sample was peripheral blood mononuclear cells (PBMCs), obtained at new diagnosis, from a patient treated with antithyroid drugs. The chain carries TRBV20-1 and TRBJ1-6; D unclear. CDR3 DNA: TGCAGTGCTAGAGGGGTCACAGATAATTCACCCCTCCACTTT. Protein: CSARGVTDNSPLHF.